This T cell receptor (beta chain) was identified during a study of CD8 T cells in Susac syndrome. Whole-study context: When their blood was taken, patients with Susac syndrome were therapy-naive, taking corticosteroids, or taking intravenous immunoglobulin alone.

When the RNA was reverse transcribed, random hexamers were used with an input of roughly 0.5 to 1 ug. MiXCR was run by TCRdb on the immunoSEQ multiplex PCR reads, yielding one entry per CDR3 protein. The table includes some 250,000 distinct CDR3 sequences, approximately 95% detected once. The germline V and J ends were trimmed by 3 bases and 7 bases, with 10 bases remaining between them. Per germline, CDR1 SGHTA and CDR2 FQGTGA. This CDR3 region has 13 residues. With regard to this clonotype: Its antigen is not identified.

The study's findings and limits: In Susac patients, clonal expansion was not detected in CD4+ cells. The study's TCR sequencing and HLA analysis drew on a certain number of individuals. That number was acknowledged as relatively small.

The chain has TRBV7-3 and TRBJ2-1, with no clear D. Sequencing input: CD4+ T cells from PBMCs. The sequence was collected from a human donor with Susac syndrome. The CDR3 DNA follows: TGTGCCAGCAGCTTGAGCATCCAGAATGAGCAGTTCTTC. Protein sequence: CASSLSIQNEQFF.